This TCR beta chain was sequenced during a study of cytomegalovirus exposure and HLA in healthy donors. Use of 60 Vbeta and 13 Jbeta primers characterized the PCR. Produced via immunoSEQ multiplex PCR; TCRdb's table is partial and in-frame only. The table shows approximately 140,000 clones, with approximately 84% occurring only once. A word on this clone: Its antigen remains unidentified.

Nominal health characterized the donors when sampled, though unrecorded immune exposures were likely. The CDR3 contains 12 residues. The V gene's germline CDR1 is KGHSH and CDR2 LQKENI. Between the trimmed V and J ends, which lost 4 bases and 7 bases, there was a span of 10 bases. Points from the study as a whole: It has been reported that TCR beta sequences accurately predicted the HLA-A and HLA-B alleles of most subjects. Sequencing artifact likely explains a cluster of highly shared sequence variants. An ancestry cluster, one associated with Asian ancestry, reportedly showed fewer N-insertions than the approximately 650-donor mean in a later analysis.

The sequence was collected from a woman between 18 and 29 years old in good health and CMV-seronegative. This chain joins TRBV18 and TRBJ1-2; D remains ambiguous. Sequencing was performed on PBMCs. This CDR3 reads CASSLSDGGYTF. CDR3 DNA sequence: TGTGCCAGCTCACTGTCAGATGGTGGCTACACCTTC.